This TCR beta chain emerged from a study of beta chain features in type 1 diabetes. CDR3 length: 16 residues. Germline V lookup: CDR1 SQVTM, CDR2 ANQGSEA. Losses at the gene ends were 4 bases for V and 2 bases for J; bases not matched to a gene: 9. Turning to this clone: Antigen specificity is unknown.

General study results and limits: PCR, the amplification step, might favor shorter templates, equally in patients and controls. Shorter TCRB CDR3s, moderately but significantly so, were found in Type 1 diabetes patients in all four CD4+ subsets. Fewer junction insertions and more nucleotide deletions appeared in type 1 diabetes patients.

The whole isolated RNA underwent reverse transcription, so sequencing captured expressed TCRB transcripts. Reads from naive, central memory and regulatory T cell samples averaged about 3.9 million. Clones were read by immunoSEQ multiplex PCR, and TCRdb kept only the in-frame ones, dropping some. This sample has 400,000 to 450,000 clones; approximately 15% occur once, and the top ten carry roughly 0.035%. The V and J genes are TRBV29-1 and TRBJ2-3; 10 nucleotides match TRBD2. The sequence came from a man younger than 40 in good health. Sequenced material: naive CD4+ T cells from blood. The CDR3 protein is CSVATIAGGFTDTQYF. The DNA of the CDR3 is TGCAGCGTTGCAACAATAGCGGGAGGATTCACAGATACGCAGTATTTT.